These T cell receptor beta chains were read from a single sample in a study of cytomegalovirus exposure and HLA in healthy donors. Measured with immunoSEQ multiplex PCR; TCRdb has only the in-frame clones, and not every one. The table lists approximately 170,000 clones, 60% to 80% of them singletons, with around 3.3% in the top ten. What was sequenced was PBMCs. The receptors were gathered from a woman in her thirties in good health and CMV-seropositive. Both conserved end residues are part of each CDR3. Each record gives: J gene, V gene, clone size, D gene, CDR3 DNA, CDR3 protein. The D gene is left open where the match is weak. Size is stated for part of the rows, as once, few or many counts, or as a class when the clone is expanded.

TRBJ2-7	TRBV27	.	TRBD1	TGTGCCAGCAGGACCGGGACAGGGGACTACGAGCAGTACTTC	CASRTGTGDYEQYF
TRBJ2-2	TRBV4-1	.	TRBD1	TGCGCCAGCAGCCAAGGAGGGACAGGGGTAACCGGGGAGCTGTTTTTT	CASSQGGTGVTGELFF
TRBJ2-7	TRBV28	.	.	TGTGCCAGCAGTCCTAATGGGCTCGAGCAGTACTTC	CASSPNGLEQYF
TRBJ2-7	TRBV2	.	.	TGTGCCAGCAGTGTTGGGACAACCTCCTACGAGCAGTACTTC	CASSVGTTSYEQYF
TRBJ1-4	TRBV28	.	TRBD1	TGTGCCAGCAGTTTACCCAGGGGGCGTACTAATGAAAAACTGTTTTTT	CASSLPRGRTNEKLFF
TRBJ1-1	TRBV19	.	.	TGTGCCAGTAGTATCCAGGGCCACACTGAAGCTTTCTTT	CASSIQGHTEAFF
TRBJ2-7	TRBV15	.	TRBD1	TGTGCCACCAGCATGGACAGGGCCTCCTACGAGCAGTACTTC	CATSMDRASYEQYF
TRBJ2-2	TRBV9	.	TRBD2	TGTGCCAGCAGCGTAGAAGCGGGAGGGGTGACCGGGGAGCTGTTTTTT	CASSVEAGGVTGELFF
TRBJ2-7	TRBV4-1	.	.	TGCGCCAGCAGCTTAAGTGGGACTTCATACGAGCAGTACTTC	CASSLSGTSYEQYF
TRBJ1-2	TRBV5-4	.	.	TGTGCCAGCAGCTTACGTGGGGCAGCCGATGGCTACACCTTC	CASSLRGAADGYTF
TRBJ2-1	TRBV7-2	.	.	TGTGCCAGCAGCTTAGCGGGAGGCTTCTTGAATGAGCAGTTCTTC	CASSLAGGFLNEQFF
TRBJ2-3	TRBV5-1	.	TRBD2	TGCGCCAGCAGCTTGGGGGCCGGGACTAGCGGGCAAATGACAGATACGCAGTATTTT	CASSLGAGTSGQMTDTQYF
TRBJ1-2	TRBV7-9	.	.	TGTGCCAGCAGCTTAATAGAGGGAAACTACACCTTC	CASSLIEGNYTF
TRBJ2-1	TRBV14	.	.	TGTGCCAGCAGCCAAGGTTCCGGACTCCGCTACTACGATGAGCAGTTCTTC	CASSQGSGLRYYDEQFF
TRBJ1-2	TRBV29-1	.	.	TGCAGCGGTGGGGGCACCTATGGCTACACCTTC	CSGGGTYGYTF
TRBJ2-7	TRBV25-1	.	.	TGTGCCAGCAGTGGCCCGCTACAGGGTACAGCCTACGAGCAGTACTTC	CASSGPLQGTAYEQYF
TRBJ2-3	TRBV7-6	.	.	TGTGCCAGCAGCCCTGGTAGCGGACACACAGATACGCAGTATTTT	CASSPGSGHTDTQYF
TRBJ2-3	TRBV4-1	few	.	TGCGCCAGCAGCCAAGATTTGACTCAATATTTT	CASSQDLTQYF
TRBJ2-7	TRBV28	.	.	TGTGCCAGCAGTTTGGGGCTTCAGTACGAGCAGTACTTC	CASSLGLQYEQYF
TRBJ2-3	TRBV7-9	.	.	TGTGCCAGCAGCGGACTCGTTCGGGCAGATACGCAGTATTTT	CASSGLVRADTQYF